Each of the 10 T cell receptor beta chains below was sequenced from the same sample in a study of beta chain features in type 1 diabetes. The entirety of the isolated RNA underwent reverse transcription, so expressed TCRB transcripts were sequenced. Sequencing used immunoSEQ multiplex PCR; TCRdb keeps in-frame clones, though not all of them. Counted here are under 450,000 clones, about 15% occurring once; the ten biggest clones make up approximately 0.02%. Sequencing used naive CD4+ T cells from blood. All receptors derive from a woman younger than 30 in good health.

In its sample, this clone was seen a few times. The J gene is TRBJ2-5, the V gene TRBV18, with D perhaps TRBD1 (6 bases). Germline V gene data show CDR1 as KGHSH and CDR2 as LQKENI. CDR3 length equals 14 residues. The germline V and J ends were trimmed by 3 bases and 4 bases, with 12 bases remaining between them. CDR3 sequence reads: CASSPNLQGETQYF. The CDR3 region has the DNA TGTGCCAGCTCACCGAATCTACAGGGAGAGACCCAGTACTTC.

To note about this clone: In the same sample, other DNA sequences code for this CDR3. The CDR3 DNA reads TGCGCCAGCAGCTTGGGAGGTAGCGGAGATACGCAGTATTTT. Protein sequence: CASSLGGSGDTQYF. V usage is TRBV5-1 and J usage is TRBJ2-3; weak D call: TRBD2 (6 bases). V dropped 0 bases and J dropped 5 bases, with 10 bases sitting between them. The CDR3 consists of 14 residues. CDR1 and CDR2 (germline): SGHRS, YFSETQ.

This chain uses TRBV25-1 with TRBJ1-4, with TRBD1 identical over 7 bases. Germline lookup yields CDR1 MGHDK and CDR2 SYGVNS. Trimming at V came to 3 bases and at J to 4 bases, leaving 5 bases not matched to a gene. The CDR3 length is 15 residues. The CDR3: CASSERDRDNEKLFF. Here the CDR3 DNA reads TGTGCCAGCAGTGAGCGGGACAGAGATAATGAAAAACTGTTTTTT.

The table lists this clone with a few counts. The rearrangement joins TRBV4-2 to TRBJ1-1, with TRBD1 as a possible D gene (6 bases). V was trimmed by 8 bases and J by 4 bases, leaving 20 bases between them. CDR1 is LGHNA and CDR2 is YNFKEQ in the germline V gene. The CDR3 totals 15 residues. This chain's CDR3 is CASHRDTTSGTEAFF. In DNA, the CDR3 is TGTGCCAGCCACCGGGACACAACTTCGGGCACTGAAGCTTTCTTT.

This clone showed up just a few times. The same CDR3 is also encoded by other DNA sequences in this sample. The chain recombines TRBV28 with TRBJ2-7, with TRBD1 identical over 8 bases. Germline V gene data show CDR1 as MDHEN and CDR2 as SYDVKM. With 6 bases clipped from V and 2 bases from J, the junction kept 6 bases outside the gene matches. The CDR3 has 14 amino acids. As DNA, the CDR3 is TGTGCCAGCAGCTCACCGGGACAGGCCTACGAGCAGTACTTC. Its translation is CASSSPGQAYEQYF.

V usage is TRBV5-1 and J usage is TRBJ1-2; D remains ambiguous. CDR3 length: 16 amino acids. Trimming removed 5 bases from V and 3 bases from J, with 20 bases in between. The germline CDR1 and CDR2 sequences are SGHRS and YFSETQ. In nucleotides, the CDR3 is TGCGCCAGCAGTTCTGAGAGACGGAGGAACGACTATGGCTACACCTTC. Its protein is CASSSERRRNDYGYTF.

This clone was seen a handful of times. The DNA for the CDR3 is TGCGCCAGCAGCCAAGATCGAGGAGGCGCAGATACGCAGTATTTT. It translates to CASSQDRGGADTQYF. The gene calls are TRBV4-1 and TRBJ2-3; tentatively, D is TRBD2 (5 bases). Deletions cut 0 bases from V and 4 bases from J, with 11 bases between. Germline loops: CDR1 MGHRA, CDR2 YSYEKL. CDR3 length: 15 amino acids.

This chain joins TRBV29-1 and TRBJ2-3; TRBD2 matches at 10 bases. Per the germline V gene, CDR1 is SQVTM and CDR2 is ANQGSEA. The junction had 6 bases not matched to a gene; V was cut back by 7 bases and J by 2 bases. This CDR3 region has 14 residues. Here the CDR3 DNA reads TGCAGCGCCGCACTAGCGGGAACCACAGATACGCAGTATTTT. Protein product: CSAALAGTTDTQYF.

V is TRBV19 and J is TRBJ2-1; D is possibly TRBD2 (5 bases). From germline, CDR1 is LNHDA and CDR2 SQIVND (reference sequence). The CDR3 runs to 15 residues. Trimming stripped 6 bases from V and 0 bases from J, with 12 bases between. This CDR3 is CASRSGGFSYNEQFF. CDR3 DNA: TGTGCCAGTAGGTCGGGCGGGTTCTCCTACAATGAGCAGTTCTTC.

This chain connects TRBV29-1 to TRBJ2-7, with D tentatively TRBD2 (5 bases). With 3 bases removed from V and 0 bases from J, the gap between germline ends came to 6 bases. The V gene's germline CDR1 is SQVTM and CDR2 ANQGSEA. The CDR3 runs to 12 residues. The CDR3 nucleotides read TGCAGCGTTGACGGGGACTCCTACGAGCAGTACTTC. It is translated as CSVDGDSYEQYF.